The clone carrying this T cell receptor beta chain was found once. What it binds is unknown. The data were obtained in a study of T cell repertoires in cytomegalovirus infection. On the study more broadly: It can be stated that public TCR beta signatures indicated CMV infection as well as a matching HLA type. Study observations and caveats: HLA-C-restricted CMV clonotypes gave the most frequent clonotype in two of eight donors. Carriers of CMV and the relevant HLA type were discriminated by public TCR beta frequency.

Between the trimmed V and J ends, which lost 10 bases and 4 bases, there was a span of 19 bases. Germline CDR1 reads MNHEY; CDR2 reads SMNVEV (reference sequence). The CDR3 has 14 residues. TCRdb re-called the reads through MiXCR, storing one row per CDR3 protein. The sample holds roughly 250,000 distinct CDR3 sequences, roughly 12% seen once. The clonotype originates from a human donor in good health (CMV status not recorded). Some clones in this sample may be carry-over from other donors' samples. Material: PBMCs. The chain links TRBV27 to TRBJ1-2; D not resolved. CDR3: CATRSGGRGYGYTF. In DNA, the CDR3 is TGTGCCACCAGGTCGGGAGGTCGTGGCTATGGCTACACCTTC.